This T cell receptor beta chain was documented in a study of CD8+ T cells in alopecia areata. The ends lost 5 bases at V and 4 bases at J; junction bases unmatched: 8. Per the germline V gene, CDR1 is SGHTA and CDR2 is FQGNSA. The CDR3 has 15 amino acids. This clone was seen just once. This sample's treatment: oral pan-JAK inhibitor, 5-10 mg twice daily. TCR sequencing used cDNA made by reverse transcription of extracted RNA. Method: immunoSEQ multiplex PCR; TCRdb's copy keeps in-frame clones and lacks some. The data contain 130,000 to 150,000 clones, 82% of them singletons. This TCR came from a human donor with alopecia areata. This chain connects TRBV7-2 to TRBJ2-3; TRBD2 matches at 8 bases. Material: CD8+ T cells sorted from blood, obtained at week 4, from a patient treated with tofacitinib. Here the CDR3 reads CASSPHPGGPDTQYF. Here the CDR3 DNA reads TGTGCCAGCAGCCCGCACCCGGGGGGGCCAGATACGCAGTATTTT.